This TCR beta chain was recorded in a study of blood T cell repertoires in COVID-19. Assay used: immunoSEQ multiplex PCR; TCRdb lists only in-frame clones, some missing. The table has 300,000 to 350,000 clones, around 92% seen once; the top ten hold less than 9.5%. Germline values: CDR1 KGHSH, CDR2 LQKENI. Trimming took 3 bases from V and 1 from J; bases not matched to a gene: 7. The CDR3 is 16 residues long. The sequence came from a woman aged 25 to 39 who had recovered from COVID-19. Sequenced material: PBMCs or T cells enriched from blood (not recorded which). The V call is TRBV18, the J call TRBJ2-3; 7 positions agree with TRBD2. The CDR3 coding sequence is TGTGCCAGCTCACCGGCTGGCGGGAGCGGCACAGATACGCAGTATTTT. This encodes CASSPAGGSGTDTQYF.